This T cell receptor beta chain was recorded in a study of shared clonotypes between healthy human individuals (TCRdb year 2020). About the investigation overall: The cohort included a few men and two women between 18 and 49 years of age. For each donor, CD4 naive and CD4 memory were each run on three plates, CD8 naive on two plates, and CD8 memory on one plate. The study deeply sequenced blood TCR repertoires of about 5 healthy adults to estimate repertoire size and the extent of clonotype sharing between individuals. Different laboratories and diverse techniques were used to prepare libraries and sequence TCR repertoires, to increase sequencing depth and limit assay-specific biases. Between about 0.9 and 10 billion PBMCs per donor were obtained by leukapheresis. General findings and caveats noted by the study authors: Compared with non-shared clonotypes, the clonotypes found in all four sorted-subset donors had higher generation probabilities. Rarefaction of sorted-subset datasets indicated incomplete sequencing despite the large sequencing depth. Across a handful of donors, about 4.5% of naive CD4, approximately 3.6% of naive CD8, around 2.1% of memory CD4, and over 0.35% of memory CD8 clonotypes were shared. Because the study included a small number of donors, the genetic and exposure-history diversity represented was limited. Naive subsets generally had larger estimated clonotype richness than memory subsets did. Sampling was restricted to blood, and TCR repertoires in tissues likely differ from the TCR repertoires found in blood. Pairwise subsampling led to the expectation that sequencing depth would affect the degree of clonotype sharing among donors.

TCR CDR3 regions were amplified from genomic DNA by multiplex PCR using the deep immunoSEQ assay. For each cell subset, the extracted genomic DNA was distributed evenly across all wells of several immunoSEQ 96-well plates, and each plate served as one replicate. Each replicate PCR for sorted subsets received 200 ng genomic DNA, equal to tens of thousands of T cell genomes. Purified libraries were measured with a Qubit 3.0 fluorometer, size-checked on a Bioanalyzer 2100, and measured again with the KAPA Library Quantification kit. Each immunoSEQ 96-well plate was sequenced on its own single-read 150-cycle Illumina NextSeq 550 flow cell. Turning to the authors' computational methods: Because the immunoSEQ output held only junctional sequences and lacked quality scores, the filtering could not match the filtering applied to full-length reads. To assign V/J genes and CDR3, sequences were annotated against IMGT germline references using PyIR, a Python wrapper for IgBLAST v1.9. Reads were filtered out if the reads had weak V/J assignments (E-value above 1e-6), no CDR3, stop codons, out-of-frame junctions, or ambiguous translated residues. A V3J clonotype was defined by an identical inferred V gene, J gene, and CDR3 amino acid sequence. Percentage overlap between repertoires was computed as shared unique clonotypes divided by the size of the smaller repertoire. RTK rarefaction, the Chao1 estimator, and Recon v2.1 estimates of unobserved clonotypes were used to assess repertoire richness. Generation probabilities for all TCRbeta clonotypes obtained by the gDNA method from a handful of donors were computed using OLGA. In its TCRdb copy, this immuneACCESS table keeps in-frame sequences only and misses some clones. Where compared with another copy, unresolved V genes explain less than half of these, and the others have no known cause. The V and J calls and clone size come from that table; D and trimming were worked out from the DNA. The sample table shows about 2.1 million clones, and roughly 93% are seen once. Around 1.8% of the sample lies in the top ten.

The CDR3, from cysteine to phenylalanine, totals 16 residues. The kept DNA is CDR3 alone, 48 bases in frame from the first base. The junction shows trimming of 0 bases on V and 6 bases on J, plus 17 bases between the germline ends. According to the germline V gene, CDR1 reads SGHDN and CDR2 reads FVKESK. CD8 naive samples were obtained by positive selection for CCR7 among CD45RO-negative cells, yielding a CD45RA+CCR7+ population from which TemRA cells were excluded. Donors were healthy HIV-negative adults with no recently reported acute infections or vaccinations. Every donor was a Caucasian adult residing in Nashville, Tennessee, USA. Blood was collected by leukapheresis, and PBMCs were isolated by Ficoll-Histopaque density gradient centrifugation and then cryopreserved in liquid nitrogen vapor phase. Analytical flow cytometry was used to check the purity and quantity of every magnetically sorted T cell population. Genomic DNA was isolated from every sorted fraction and measured by UV absorbance on a Nanodrop 2000c.

About this clone itself: Its cognate antigen has yet to be identified. No clone much larger than this one lies a single base away; base qualities are absent.

The specimen was naive CD8+ T cells from PBMCs. The meaning of the sample's cell subset or site label: CD45RA+CCR7+. The receptor was derived from a man aged 18-30 years in good health. Some clones in this sample may be carry-over from other donors' samples. Recombination joined TRBV14 with TRBJ1-2, with TRBD1 as a weak D call on 6 bases. The nucleotide sequence reads TGTGCCAGCAGCCAAGATATGAGGGGGGATGCCGATGGCTACACCTTC. This is translated as CASSQDMRGDADGYTF.